This passage covers 26 T cell receptor beta chains from one sample sequenced in a study of blood T cells in healthy people across ages. A J-beta primer mix and a sample-barcoded 5' primer were used in a second PCR of about 7 to 12 cycles. MiXCR, run by TCRdb on the 5' RACE reads, gives a single entry per CDR3 protein. This sample carries 1.5 million to 2 million distinct CDR3 sequences, roughly 50% of them seen once, and the ten largest clones take approximately 2.1%. The sequenced sample was blood. Receptor source: a woman in her thirties or forties in good health.

In its sample, this clonotype was seen a few times. The J gene is TRBJ2-3, the V gene TRBV4-3, with TRBD2 matching 8 bases. Germline CDR1 is LGHNA and CDR2 is YSLEER. Trimming removed 4 bases from V and 2 bases from J; junction bases left unmatched: 11. CDR3 size: 17 residues. The CDR3 loop is CASSRDAGGGPTDTQYF. The CDR3 nucleotides are TGCGCCAGCAGCCGCGACGCGGGGGGCGGCCCCACAGATACGCAGTATTTT.

This clonotype has a handful of counts. V is TRBV2 and J is TRBJ2-3; D is ambiguous. Per the germline V gene, CDR1 is SNHLY and CDR2 is FYNNEI. V was shortened by 7 bases and J by 1 base, with 12 bases between the two germline ends. The CDR3 contains 14 residues. The CDR3 reads CASTRLGGTDTQYF. The CDR3, as DNA: TGTGCCAGCACGCGACTTGGGGGCACAGATACGCAGTATTTT. Full variable domain (remainder filled in from reference TRBV2 and TRBJ2-3): EPEVTQTPSHQVTQMGQEVILRCVPISNHLYFYWYRQILGQKVEFLVSFYNNEISEKSEIFDDQFSVERPDGSNFTLKIRSTKLEDSAMYFCASTRLGGTDTQYFGPGTRLTVL.

V usage is TRBV20-1 and J usage is TRBJ2-5; 8 bases map to TRBD2. J gave up 2 bases and V 0 bases, and 8 bases lay outside the gene matches. The CDR3 totals 16 residues. The germline V gene encodes CDR1 DFQATT and CDR2 SNEGSKA (reference sequence). This CDR3 is CSARDNGLAVQETQYF. DNA of the CDR3: TGCAGTGCTAGAGACAACGGACTAGCAGTTCAAGAGACCCAGTACTTC.

The rearrangement joins TRBV7-2 to TRBJ1-2; D uncertain. CDR3 length: 15 amino acids. V lost 5 bases and J 1 base, leaving 14 bases between the germline ends. Germline V gene sequence: CDR1 SGHTA, CDR2 FQGNSA. The CDR3 DNA is TGTGCCAGCAGCAGAGACTTCGCGATTAACTATGGCTACACCTTC. Its protein product is CASSRDFAINYGYTF.

V gene TRBV7-6 combines with J gene TRBJ2-4; maybe TRBD2 (5 bases). The end of the DNA fits TRBJ2-5 better, so the J call may be wrong. In germline, CDR1 is SGHVS, CDR2 FNYEAQ. The CDR3 sequence is 15 residues long. The CDR3: CASSSITREGETQYF. As DNA, the CDR3 is TGTGCCAGCAGCTCTATTACTAGGGAAGGGGAGACCCAGTACTTC.

V is TRBV5-1 and J is TRBJ1-4, with D unresolved. Germline-derived CDR1 and CDR2 are SGHRS and YFSETQ. V was shortened by 4 bases and J by 5 bases, with 9 bases between the two germline ends. The CDR3 spans 13 residues. DNA of the CDR3: TGCGCCAGCAGCGAGTATCCCAATGAAAAACTGTTTTTT. Translation gives CASSEYPNEKLFF.

This chain uses TRBV5-1 with TRBJ1-1, with TRBD1 identical over 10 bases. Germline CDR1 SGHRS, CDR2 YFSETQ. The trim removed 4 bases at V and 1 base at J, leaving 4 bases unmatched. CDR3 length: 15 residues. CDR3 DNA sequence: TGCGCCAGCAGCGTCCGGGACAGGGGGAACACTGAAGCTTTCTTT. Residues: CASSVRDRGNTEAFF.

This clonotype was observed a few times. The rearrangement uses TRBV5-1 and TRBJ2-1; D is ambiguous. Trimming left V 6 bases short and J 7 bases short, with 14 bases between. Looked up from germline, CDR1 is SGHRS and CDR2 is YFSETQ. CDR3 size: 13 residues. Here the CDR3 reads CASIGPARNEQFF. As DNA, the CDR3 is TGCGCCAGCATCGGACCGGCAAGGAATGAGCAGTTCTTC. The complete variable domain, with remaining parts taken from reference TRBV5-1 and TRBJ2-1, reads KAGVTQTPRYLIKTRGQQVTLSCSPISGHRSVSWYQQTPGQGLQFLFEYFSETQRNKGNFPGRFSGRQFSNSRSEMNVSTLELGDSALYLCASIGPARNEQFFGPGTRLTVL.

This rearrangement joins TRBV4-2 to TRBJ1-4, with D possibly being TRBD1 (5 bases). This CDR3 comprises 14 residues. Germline-derived CDR1 and CDR2 are LGHNA and YNFKEQ. Trimming took off 2 bases at V and 8 bases at J, with 12 bases between the two ends. The CDR3 DNA is TGTGCCAGCAGCCAAATGGGGGAGGGGGAAAAACTGTTTTTT. This codes for CASSQMGEGEKLFF.

The rearrangement joins TRBV3-1 to TRBJ2-1, with 14 nucleotides matching TRBD2. The CDR3 is made up of 17 amino acids. Germline V gives CDR1 LGHDT, CDR2 YNNKEL (reference sequence). V gave up 1 base and J gave up 5 bases; unmatched junction bases: 4. CDR3 in amino acids: CASSQGRGLAGDNEQFF. The CDR3 DNA reads TGTGCCAGCAGCCAAGGTAGGGGACTAGCGGGGGACAATGAGCAGTTCTTC.

This clonotype turned up a few times. The chain employs TRBV7-2 and TRBJ2-7, with 9 nucleotides matching TRBD2. V was pared by 1 base and J by 11 bases, with 6 bases of the junction left unmatched. CDR1 and CDR2 from the germline V gene are SGHTA and FQGNSA. This CDR3 contains 13 residues. The CDR3, as DNA: TGTGCCAGCAGCTTAGGGATAGCGGGGGCTGAGTACTTC. Its protein product is CASSLGIAGAEYF. Using reference TRBV7-2 and TRBJ2-7 for the parts outside the CDR3, the full variable domain is GAGVSQSPSNKVTEKGKDVELRCDPISGHTALYWYRQSLGQGLEFLIYFQGNSAPDKSGLPSDRFSAERTGGSVSTLTIQRTQQEDSAVYLCASSLGIAGAEYFGPGTRLTVT.

J is TRBJ1-2 and V is TRBV5-6; D is unresolved. The germline CDR1 and CDR2 sequences are SGHDT and YYEEEE. V was shortened by 0 bases and J by 8 bases, with 11 bases between the two germline ends. CDR3 length: 13 amino acids. This CDR3 is CASSLDPLLGYTF. The CDR3 DNA sequence: TGTGCCAGCAGCTTGGACCCCTTACTCGGCTACACCTTC.

This rearrangement joins TRBV10-3 to TRBJ2-5, with 10 nucleotides matching TRBD1. The J call is doubtful: the DNA matches TRBJ2-7 better. The CDR3 is 14 amino acids. Germline V CDR1 and CDR2: ENHRY, SYGVKD. CDR3 nucleotides: TGTGCCATCAGTGGACAGGGGGCAGGTAGCGAGCAGTACTTC. Encoded protein: CAISGQGAGSEQYF.

This clonotype showed up just a few times. The chain employs TRBV5-1 and TRBJ1-2, with 7 bases matching TRBD1. V lost 4 bases to trimming and J lost 4 bases; unmatched junction nucleotides: 7. The CDR3 spans 14 residues. Per the germline V gene, CDR1 is SGHRS and CDR2 is YFSETQ. The CDR3 spells CASSPGQDGYGYTF. CDR3 in DNA: TGCGCCAGCAGCCCCGGACAGGACGGCTATGGCTACACCTTC.

The chain links TRBV12-3 or TRBV12-4 to TRBJ2-1, with 14 bases matching TRBD2. The CDR3 is made up of 19 amino acids. V shed 7 bases and J 1 base; nucleotides not matched to a gene: 12. The CDR3 is CASILMVGLAGASYNEQFF. CDR3 nucleotide sequence: TGTGCCAGCATCCTAATGGTGGGACTAGCGGGGGCTTCCTACAATGAGCAGTTCTTC.

The J gene is TRBJ1-2, the V gene TRBV29-1; 11 positions match TRBD1. With V trimmed by 6 bases and J by 8 bases, 17 bases remained unmatched. Germline loops: CDR1 SQVTM, CDR2 ANQGSEA. The CDR3 runs to 16 residues. The DNA of the CDR3 is TGCAGCGTGACCCGGCACCCGGAGGGGACAGGGGGGGGCTACACCTTC. Its protein is CSVTRHPEGTGGGYTF.

The V call is TRBV7-9, the J call TRBJ2-5; the D gene is possibly TRBD2 (5 bases). This CDR3 comprises 17 residues. Trimming cost V 2 bases and J 2 bases, with 18 bases left between them. Looked up from germline, CDR1 is SEHNR and CDR2 is FQNEAQ (reference sequence). CDR3 amino acids: CASSLSAAEDKQETQYF. CDR3 sequence (DNA): TGTGCCAGCAGCTTATCGGCGGCGGAGGATAAACAAGAGACCCAGTACTTC. Drawing the rest from reference TRBV7-9 and TRBJ2-5, the complete variable domain is DTGVSQNPRHKITKRGQNVTFRCDPISEHNRLYWYRQTLGQGPEFLTYFQNEAQLEKSRLLSDRFSAERPKGSFSTLEIQRTEQGDSAMYLCASSLSAAEDKQETQYFGPGTRLLVL.

The J gene is TRBJ2-7, the V gene TRBV6-6, with 7 bases fitting TRBD1. V trimming: 0 bases; J trimming: 6 bases; junction bases outside the gene matches: 8. CDR1 and CDR2 (germline): MNHNY, SVGAGI (reference sequence). The CDR3 consists of 15 residues. The CDR3 reads CASSYSREGAGEQYF. In DNA form, the CDR3 reads TGTGCCAGCAGTTACTCGAGAGAGGGGGCGGGCGAGCAGTACTTC.

V is TRBV20-1 and J is TRBJ2-1; maybe TRBD2 (5 bases). CDR3 length: 19 amino acids. The V end lost 5 bases, the J end lost 0 bases, and 26 bases lay between the germline ends. Per germline, CDR1 DFQATT and CDR2 SNEGSKA (reference sequence). The CDR3 nucleotides read TGCAGTGCTCTATCTGTAACGACTAACCAATCGAGCTCCTACAATGAGCAGTTCTTC. Its protein is CSALSVTTNQSSSYNEQFF.

This chain connects TRBV12-3 or TRBV12-4 to TRBJ2-1; 9 bases align to TRBD2. The CDR3 extends over 13 amino acids. With V trimmed by 3 bases and J by 9 bases, 3 bases remained unmatched. The CDR3 DNA sequence: TGTGCCAGCAGTTTGCCTAGCGGGGTTGAGCAGTTCTTC. It translates to CASSLPSGVEQFF.

The V and J genes are TRBV10-1 and TRBJ2-7; maybe TRBD1 (5 bases). Germline values: CDR1 WNHNN, CDR2 SYGVQD (reference sequence). The V end lost 6 bases, the J end lost 3 bases, and 15 bases lay between the germline ends. The CDR3 spans 14 residues. In DNA, the CDR3 is TGCGCCAGCAGCCCAGGACAAGAAGGCTACGAGCAGTACTTC. This codes for CASSPGQEGYEQYF.

The table lists this clonotype with a few counts. This sequence joins TRBV19 and TRBJ2-1, with 8 bases matching TRBD1. Losses at the gene ends were 3 bases for V and 0 bases for J; bases not matched to a gene: 10. CDR1 LNHDA and CDR2 SQIVND come from the germline V gene (reference sequence). The CDR3 has 18 amino acids. CDR3 sequence (DNA): TGTGCCAGTAGTATCCGCCGGACAGGGCCTAGCTCCTACAATGAGCAGTTCTTC. Translated: CASSIRRTGPSSYNEQFF.

This clonotype was counted only a few times. The V call is TRBV4-3, the J call TRBJ1-2; 7 bases fit TRBD1. Looked up from germline, CDR1 is LGHNA and CDR2 is YSLEER. This CDR3 spans 14 amino acids. V was pared by 3 bases and J by 3 bases, with 4 bases of the junction left unmatched. CDR3 nucleotides: TGCGCCAGCAGCCAGGAACAGGGGTACTATGGCTACACCTTC. Protein sequence: CASSQEQGYYGYTF.

This clonotype was counted between two and nine times. The rearrangement links TRBV7-3 to TRBJ2-1; D is ambiguous. The germline V gene encodes CDR1 SGHTA and CDR2 FQGTGA. V was cut by 1 base and J by 5 bases, with 9 bases left in between. There are 14 residues in the CDR3. DNA of the CDR3: TGTGCCAGCAGCTTAAGGTGGGCAGACAATGAGCAGTTCTTC. Protein: CASSLRWADNEQFF.

This clonotype was seen a few times. The chain employs TRBV25-1 and TRBJ1-6; the D gene is possibly TRBD1 (6 bases). The germline CDR1 and CDR2 sequences are MGHDK and SYGVNS. The CDR3 runs 14 residues. The CDR3, as DNA: TGTGCTACCGGAACAGGGCTGGATAATTCACCCCTCCACTTT. Its protein is CATGTGLDNSPLHF.

This clonotype was counted between two and nine times. The chain links TRBV6-1 to TRBJ2-1, with a tentative D call TRBD1 (6 bases). The germline V gene has CDR1 MNHNS and CDR2 SASEGT. V was pared by 10 bases and J by 8 bases, with 27 bases between. CDR3 size: 16 residues. This CDR3 is CATTLGDNLLLDEQFF. CDR3 DNA: TGTGCCACCACCCTAGGGGACAACCTCCTACTTGATGAGCAGTTCTTC.